Listed here are 12 T cell receptor beta chains from one sample, sequenced in a study of blood T cells in healthy people across ages. Using a J-beta primer mix together with a sample-barcoded 5' primer, a second PCR was run for roughly 6 to 12 cycles. TCRdb re-derived calls from the 5' RACE reads in MiXCR, one entry per CDR3 protein. This table has hundreds of thousands of distinct CDR3 sequences, roughly 21% appearing once. The sequenced sample was blood. These receptors were taken from a man between 65 and 85 years old in good health.

This chain connects TRBV20-1 to TRBJ1-2; D is perhaps TRBD1 (5 bases). The CDR3 has 18 amino acids. V lost 1 base and J lost 6, with 27 bases in between. Germline loops: CDR1 DFQATT, CDR2 SNEGSKA (reference sequence). The CDR3 is CSARVLGPLGDVNNGYTF. The CDR3 DNA reads TGCAGTGCTAGAGTCCTCGGGCCTTTGGGGGATGTTAATAATGGCTACACCTTC.

In nucleotides, the CDR3 is TGTGCCAGCAGCTTAGCGGTACGAGGCTACACCTTC. Residues: CASSLAVRGYTF. This chain links TRBV13 with TRBJ1-2; D remains unclear. Trimming removed 1 base at V and 8 bases at J, with 8 bases between. Looked up from germline, CDR1 is PRHDT and CDR2 is FYEKMQ (reference sequence). CDR3 length: 12 residues.

CDR3 loop: CASSPAGANVLTF. Written as DNA, the CDR3 is TGTGCCAGCAGCCCAGCTGGGGCCAACGTCCTGACTTTC. The chain links TRBV7-3 to TRBJ2-6; D call uncertain. The CDR3 spans 13 residues. The germline gives CDR1 SGHTA, CDR2 FQGTGA. Trimming took 5 bases from V and 2 from J, leaving 4 bases between them.

This CDR3 is CASASTGELFF. CDR3 DNA sequence: TGCGCCAGCGCTAGCACCGGGGAGCTGTTTTTT. V usage is TRBV10-2 and J usage is TRBJ2-2; unclear D gene. Germline V CDR1 and CDR2: WSHSY, SAAADI. The ends were cut back, 8 bases at V and 4 bases at J, with 5 bases in the middle. The CDR3 sequence is 11 residues long.

CDR3 DNA sequence: TGCAGTGCTAGGGTCCAAGTCGGTAAAAACATTCAGTACTTC. Translated: CSARVQVGKNIQYF. This chain connects TRBV20-1 to TRBJ2-4, with D uncertain. The length of the CDR3 is 14 residues. Germline values: CDR1 DFQATT, CDR2 SNEGSKA (reference sequence). Deletions cut 3 bases from V and 4 bases from J, with 13 bases between.

This clonotype was seen a handful of times. The V gene is TRBV12-3 or TRBV12-4, the J gene TRBJ1-5, with D perhaps TRBD1 (6 bases). The CDR3 is 15 amino acids. The ends were cut back, 3 bases at V and 2 bases at J, with 11 bases in the middle. The DNA for the CDR3 is TGTGCCAGCAGTTTTTCCAGGGGTGGCAATCAGCCCCAGCATTTT. Its translation is CASSFSRGGNQPQHF.

V and J are TRBV18 and TRBJ2-4; D is uncertain. Germline CDR1 reads KGHSH; CDR2 reads LQKENI. Trimming pared 3 bases from V and 0 bases from J, leaving 9 bases between. The CDR3 length is 15 residues. DNA of the CDR3: TGTGCCAGCTCACCCCCAGACCTAGCCAAAAACATTCAGTACTTC. Its translation: CASSPPDLAKNIQYF.

The genes are TRBV2 and TRBJ1-4, with no clear D. Germline assignment: CDR1 SNHLY and CDR2 FYNNEI. The CDR3 is 15 amino acids. The V gene lost 5 bases and the J gene lost 3 bases, with 13 bases spanning the gap. The CDR3 reads CASSQWGTANEKLFF. The CDR3 DNA reads as TGTGCCAGCAGTCAGTGGGGTACAGCTAATGAAAAACTGTTTTTT. Together with reference TRBV2 and TRBJ1-4, the CDR3 gives the full variable domain: EPEVTQTPSHQVTQMGQEVILRCVPISNHLYFYWYRQILGQKVEFLVSFYNNEISEKSEIFDDQFSVERPDGSNFTLKIRSTKLEDSAMYFCASSQWGTANEKLFFGSGTQLSVL.

The rearrangement joins TRBV20-1 to TRBJ1-2, with a tentative D call TRBD1 (6 bases). Germline V CDR1 and CDR2: DFQATT, SNEGSKA (reference sequence). V lost 5 bases and J 1 base, leaving 17 bases between the germline ends. This CDR3 is 15 amino acids long. The CDR3 reads CSALDSLGINYGYTF. CDR3 nucleotide sequence: TGCAGTGCTCTGGACAGTCTCGGAATTAACTATGGCTACACCTTC.

The sample holds a few counts of this clonotype. This chain connects TRBV5-1 to TRBJ2-5; the D is unclear. Per the germline V gene, CDR1 is SGHRS and CDR2 is YFSETQ. V shed 9 bases and J shed 5 bases, with 14 bases lying between them. The CDR3 is made up of 12 amino acids. This CDR3 is CATAASLETQYF. Written as DNA, the CDR3 is TGCGCCACCGCCGCAAGTCTGGAGACCCAGTACTTC.

This chain links TRBV5-1 with TRBJ2-5, with D tentatively TRBD1 (5 bases). Looked up from germline, CDR1 is SGHRS and CDR2 is YFSETQ. The ends were cut back, 4 bases at V and 0 bases at J, with 10 bases in the middle. This CDR3 is 14 amino acids long. CDR3 sequence (DNA): TGCGCCAGCAGCCCTAGGACATACCAAGAGACCCAGTACTTC. This gives the protein CASSPRTYQETQYF.

In its sample, this clonotype was seen a few times. Since a much larger clone is just one base distant, this may be a read error. The chain's CDR3 is CSACAGAYNEQFF. CDR3 bases: TGCAGTGCTTGCGCGGGTGCCTACAATGAGCAGTTCTTC. V gene TRBV20-1 combines with J gene TRBJ2-1, with D perhaps matching TRBD2 (5 bases). Per the germline V gene, CDR1 is DFQATT and CDR2 is SNEGSKA (reference sequence). This CDR3 comprises 13 residues. The V gene lost 5 bases and the J gene lost 2 bases, with 10 bases spanning the gap.